This TCR beta chain emerged from a study of blood T cells in healthy people across ages. Study-wide findings and caveats: Per million T cells, TCR beta diversity dropped about linearly as age rose. In these data, TCR beta diversity tracked strongly with naive T cell percentage. Naive CD4+ cells and diversity were both higher in long-lived donors than in aged donors.

V gave up 0 bases and J gave up 2 bases; unmatched junction bases: 1. The CDR3 consists of 15 residues. Germline V gene lookup returns CDR1 SGDLS and CDR2 YYNGEE. With regard to this clonotype: Its antigen remains unknown.

No fewer than 5.5 micrograms of total RNA were isolated from every sample. PCR was performed a second time for about 7 to 12 cycles using a sample-barcoded 5' primer and a J-beta primer mix. In TCRdb, the 5' RACE reads were re-called with MiXCR into one record per CDR3 protein. The sample has about a million distinct CDR3 sequences, just over 50% seen once. Sequencing used blood. The clonotype comes from a woman aged 60-70 years in good health. This sequence joins TRBV9 and TRBJ1-4; TRBD1 matches 7 bases. In nucleotides, the CDR3 is TGTGCCAGCAGCGTAGTAGGGGGCACTAATGAAAAACTGTTTTTT. Its protein product is CASSVVGGTNEKLFF.